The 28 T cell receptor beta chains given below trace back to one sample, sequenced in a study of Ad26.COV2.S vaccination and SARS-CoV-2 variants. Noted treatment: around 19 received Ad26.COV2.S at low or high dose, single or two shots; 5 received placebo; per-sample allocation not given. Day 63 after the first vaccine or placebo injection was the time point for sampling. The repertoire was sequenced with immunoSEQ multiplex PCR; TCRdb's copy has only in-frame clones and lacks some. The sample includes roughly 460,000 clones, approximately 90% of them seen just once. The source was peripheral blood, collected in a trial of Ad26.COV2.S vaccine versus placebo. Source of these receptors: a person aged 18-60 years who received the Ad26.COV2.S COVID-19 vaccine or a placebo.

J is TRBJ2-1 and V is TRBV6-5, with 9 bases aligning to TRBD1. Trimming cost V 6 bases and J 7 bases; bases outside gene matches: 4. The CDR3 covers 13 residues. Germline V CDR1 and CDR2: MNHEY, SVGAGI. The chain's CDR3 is CASRNRGRNEQFF. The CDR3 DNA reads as TGTGCCAGCAGAAACAGGGGGCGGAATGAGCAGTTCTTC.

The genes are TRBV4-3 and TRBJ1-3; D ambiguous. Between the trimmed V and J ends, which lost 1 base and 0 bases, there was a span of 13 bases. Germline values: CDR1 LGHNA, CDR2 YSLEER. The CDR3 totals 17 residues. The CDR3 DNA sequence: TGCGCCAGCAGCCAAGCTGATGACTACCCCTCTGGAAACACCATATATTTT. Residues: CASSQADDYPSGNTIYF.

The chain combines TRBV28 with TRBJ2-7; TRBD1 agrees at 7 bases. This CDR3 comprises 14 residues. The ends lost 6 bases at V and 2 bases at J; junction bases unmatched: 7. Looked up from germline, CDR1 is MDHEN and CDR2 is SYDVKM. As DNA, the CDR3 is TGTGCCAGCAGAACAAATCAGGGGGCCTACGAGCAGTACTTC. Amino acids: CASRTNQGAYEQYF. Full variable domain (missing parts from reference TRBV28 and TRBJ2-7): DVKVTQSSRYLVKRTGEKVFLECVQDMDHENMFWYRQDPGLGLRLIYFSYDVKMKEKGDIPEGYSVSREKKERFSLILESASTNQTSMYLCASRTNQGAYEQYFGPGTRLTVT.

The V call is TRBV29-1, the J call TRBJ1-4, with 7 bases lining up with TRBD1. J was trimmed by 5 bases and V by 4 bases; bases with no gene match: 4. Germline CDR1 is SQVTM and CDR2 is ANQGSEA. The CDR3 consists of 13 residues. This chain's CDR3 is CSVARQGNEKLFF. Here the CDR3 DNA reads TGCAGCGTTGCCAGACAGGGAAATGAAAAACTGTTTTTT.

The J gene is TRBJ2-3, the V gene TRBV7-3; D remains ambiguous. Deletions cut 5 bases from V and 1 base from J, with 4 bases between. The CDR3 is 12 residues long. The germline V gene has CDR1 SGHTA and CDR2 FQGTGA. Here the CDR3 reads CASSTGTDTQYF. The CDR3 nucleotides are TGTGCCAGCAGCACCGGCACAGATACGCAGTATTTT.

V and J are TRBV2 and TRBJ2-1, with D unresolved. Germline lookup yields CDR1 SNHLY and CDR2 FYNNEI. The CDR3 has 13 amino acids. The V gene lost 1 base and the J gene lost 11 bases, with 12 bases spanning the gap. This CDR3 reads CASSEDSKIKQFF. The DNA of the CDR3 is TGTGCCAGCAGTGAAGACAGCAAGATCAAGCAGTTCTTC.

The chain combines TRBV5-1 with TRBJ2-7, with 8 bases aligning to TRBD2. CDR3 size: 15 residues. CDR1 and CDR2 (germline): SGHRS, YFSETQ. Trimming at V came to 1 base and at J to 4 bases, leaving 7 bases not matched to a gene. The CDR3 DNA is TGCGCCAGCAGCTTGTTATCGGGAGGGCCTTACGAGCAGTACTTC. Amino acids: CASSLLSGGPYEQYF.

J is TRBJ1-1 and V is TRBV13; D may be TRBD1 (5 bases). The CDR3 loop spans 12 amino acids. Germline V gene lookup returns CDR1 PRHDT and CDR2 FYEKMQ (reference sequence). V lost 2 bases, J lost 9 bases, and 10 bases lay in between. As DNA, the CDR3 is TGTGCCAGCAGCTTAAGGGCAGGGAAAGCTTTCTTT. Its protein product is CASSLRAGKAFF.

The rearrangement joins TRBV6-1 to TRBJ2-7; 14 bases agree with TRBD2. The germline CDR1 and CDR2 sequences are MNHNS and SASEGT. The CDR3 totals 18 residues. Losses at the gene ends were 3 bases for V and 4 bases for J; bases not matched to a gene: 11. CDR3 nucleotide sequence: TGTGCCAGCAGTGACTACAAAACGGGACTAGCGGGAGTTTACGAGCAGTACTTC. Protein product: CASSDYKTGLAGVYEQYF.

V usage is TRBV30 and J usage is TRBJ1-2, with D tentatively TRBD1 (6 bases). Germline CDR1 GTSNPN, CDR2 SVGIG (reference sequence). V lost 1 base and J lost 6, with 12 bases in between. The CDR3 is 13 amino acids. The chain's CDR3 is CAWSEQGLDGYTF. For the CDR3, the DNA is TGTGCCTGGAGTGAACAGGGATTGGATGGCTACACCTTC.

The CDR3 is CASSSRLAGAPDTQYF. The CDR3 DNA reads TGTGCCAGCAGTTCGCGACTAGCGGGAGCCCCCGATACGCAGTATTTT. J is TRBJ2-3 and V is TRBV27; 12 bases line up with TRBD2. CDR1 is MNHEY and CDR2 is SMNVEV in the germline V gene (reference sequence). CDR3 size: 16 residues. V lost 4 bases and J lost 6; bases outside the gene matches: 8.

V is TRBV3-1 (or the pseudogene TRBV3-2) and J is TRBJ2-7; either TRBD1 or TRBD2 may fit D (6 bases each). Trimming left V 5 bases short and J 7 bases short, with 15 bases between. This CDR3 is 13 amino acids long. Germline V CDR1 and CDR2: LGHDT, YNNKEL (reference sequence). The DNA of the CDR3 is TGTGCCAGCAGCGGGACTTTACAGGGTGAGCAGTACTTC. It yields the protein CASSGTLQGEQYF.

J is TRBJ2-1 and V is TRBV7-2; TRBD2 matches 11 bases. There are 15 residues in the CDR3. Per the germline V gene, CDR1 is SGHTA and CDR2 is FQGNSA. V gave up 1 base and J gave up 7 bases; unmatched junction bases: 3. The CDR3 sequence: CASSLVAGGKNEQFF. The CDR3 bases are TGTGCCAGCAGCTTAGTAGCGGGGGGGAAGAATGAGCAGTTCTTC.

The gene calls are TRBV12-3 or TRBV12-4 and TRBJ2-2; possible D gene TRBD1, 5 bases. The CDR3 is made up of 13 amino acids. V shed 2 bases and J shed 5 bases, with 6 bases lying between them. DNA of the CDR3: TGTGCCAGCAGTTTACGACAGACCGGGGAGCTGTTTTTT. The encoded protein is CASSLRQTGELFF.

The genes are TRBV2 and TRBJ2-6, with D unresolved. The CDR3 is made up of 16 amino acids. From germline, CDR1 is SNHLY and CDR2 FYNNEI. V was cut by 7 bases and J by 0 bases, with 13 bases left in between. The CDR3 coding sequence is TGTGCCAGCATTACAGATAGGTACTCTGGGGCCAACGTCCTGACTTTC. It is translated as CASITDRYSGANVLTF.

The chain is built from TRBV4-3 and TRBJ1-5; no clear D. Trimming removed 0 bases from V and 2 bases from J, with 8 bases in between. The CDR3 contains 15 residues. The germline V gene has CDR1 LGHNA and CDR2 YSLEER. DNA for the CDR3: TGCGCCAGCAGCCAAGAACCTGTGGGCAATCAGCCCCAGCATTTT. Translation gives CASSQEPVGNQPQHF.

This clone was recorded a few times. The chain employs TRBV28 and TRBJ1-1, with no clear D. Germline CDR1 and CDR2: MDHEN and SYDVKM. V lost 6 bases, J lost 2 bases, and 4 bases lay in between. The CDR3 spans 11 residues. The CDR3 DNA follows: TGTGCCAGCAGCGACAACACTGAAGCTTTCTTT. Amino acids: CASSDNTEAFF.

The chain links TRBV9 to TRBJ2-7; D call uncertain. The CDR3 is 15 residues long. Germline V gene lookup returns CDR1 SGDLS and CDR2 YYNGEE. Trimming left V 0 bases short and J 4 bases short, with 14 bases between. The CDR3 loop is CASSVGWDRRYEQYF. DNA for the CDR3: TGTGCCAGCAGCGTAGGCTGGGATAGGCGTTACGAGCAGTACTTC.

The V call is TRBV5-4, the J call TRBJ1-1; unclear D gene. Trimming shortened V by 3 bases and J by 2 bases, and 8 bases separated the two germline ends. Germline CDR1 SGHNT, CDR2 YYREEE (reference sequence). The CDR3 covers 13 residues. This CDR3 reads CASSWDRNTEAFF. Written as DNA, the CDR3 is TGTGCCAGCAGCTGGGATAGAAACACTGAAGCTTTCTTT.

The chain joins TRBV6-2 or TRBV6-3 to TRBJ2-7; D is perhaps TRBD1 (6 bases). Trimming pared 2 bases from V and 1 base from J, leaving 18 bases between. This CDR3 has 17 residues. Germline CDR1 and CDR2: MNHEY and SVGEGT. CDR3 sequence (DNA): TGTGCCAGCAGTTACCGGGTCGTGGCAGGGGCGTCCTACGAGCAGTACTTC. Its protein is CASSYRVVAGASYEQYF.

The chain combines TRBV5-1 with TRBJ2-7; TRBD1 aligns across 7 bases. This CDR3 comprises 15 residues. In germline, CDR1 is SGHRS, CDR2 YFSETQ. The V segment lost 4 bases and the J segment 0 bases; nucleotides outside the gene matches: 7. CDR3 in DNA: TGCGCCAGCAGCAAGGGACAGCTAAGCTCCTACGAGCAGTACTTC. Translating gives CASSKGQLSSYEQYF.

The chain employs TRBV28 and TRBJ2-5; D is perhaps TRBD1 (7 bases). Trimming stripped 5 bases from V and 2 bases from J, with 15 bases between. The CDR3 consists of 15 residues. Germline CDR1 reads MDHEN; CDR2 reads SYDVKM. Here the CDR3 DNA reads TGTGCCAGCAGTGGGGGCGGGACAGTACAAGAGACCCAGTACTTC. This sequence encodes CASSGGGTVQETQYF.

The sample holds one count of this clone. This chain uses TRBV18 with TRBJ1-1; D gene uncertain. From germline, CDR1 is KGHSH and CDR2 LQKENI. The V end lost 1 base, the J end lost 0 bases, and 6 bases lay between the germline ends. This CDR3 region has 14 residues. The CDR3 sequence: CASSPRGMNTEAFF. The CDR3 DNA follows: TGTGCCAGCTCACCACGGGGTATGAACACTGAAGCTTTCTTT.

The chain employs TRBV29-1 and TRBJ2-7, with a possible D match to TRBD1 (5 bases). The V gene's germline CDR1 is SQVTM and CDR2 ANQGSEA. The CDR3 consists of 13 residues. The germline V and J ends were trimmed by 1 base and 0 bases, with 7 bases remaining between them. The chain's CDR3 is CSVEADNSYEQYF. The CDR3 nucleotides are TGCAGCGTTGAAGCGGACAACTCCTACGAGCAGTACTTC.

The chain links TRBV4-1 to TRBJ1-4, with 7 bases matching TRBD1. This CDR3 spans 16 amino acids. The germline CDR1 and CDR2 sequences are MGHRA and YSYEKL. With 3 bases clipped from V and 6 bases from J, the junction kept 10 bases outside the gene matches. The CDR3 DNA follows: TGCGCCAGCAGCCACCCCACGGACAGGCGGCATGAAAAACTGTTTTTT. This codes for CASSHPTDRRHEKLFF.

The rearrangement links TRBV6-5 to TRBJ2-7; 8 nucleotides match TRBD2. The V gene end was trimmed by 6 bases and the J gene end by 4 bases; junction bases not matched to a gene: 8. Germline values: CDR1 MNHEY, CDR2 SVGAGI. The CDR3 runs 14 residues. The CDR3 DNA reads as TGTGCCAGCAGCGGCAGCGGGAGTTCGTACGAGCAGTACTTC. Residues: CASSGSGSSYEQYF.

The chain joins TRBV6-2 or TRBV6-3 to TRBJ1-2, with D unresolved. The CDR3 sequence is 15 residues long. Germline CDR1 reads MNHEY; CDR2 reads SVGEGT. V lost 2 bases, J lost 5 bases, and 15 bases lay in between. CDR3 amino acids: CASSYAIGGLYGYTF. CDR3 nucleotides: TGTGCCAGCAGTTACGCCATCGGAGGGCTGTATGGCTACACCTTC.

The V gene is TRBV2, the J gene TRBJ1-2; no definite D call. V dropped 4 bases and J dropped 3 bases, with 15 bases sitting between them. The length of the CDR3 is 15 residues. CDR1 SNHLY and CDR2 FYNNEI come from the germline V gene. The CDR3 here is CASSVAPGGYYGYTF. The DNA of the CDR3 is TGTGCCAGCAGTGTCGCCCCGGGAGGTTACTATGGCTACACCTTC.